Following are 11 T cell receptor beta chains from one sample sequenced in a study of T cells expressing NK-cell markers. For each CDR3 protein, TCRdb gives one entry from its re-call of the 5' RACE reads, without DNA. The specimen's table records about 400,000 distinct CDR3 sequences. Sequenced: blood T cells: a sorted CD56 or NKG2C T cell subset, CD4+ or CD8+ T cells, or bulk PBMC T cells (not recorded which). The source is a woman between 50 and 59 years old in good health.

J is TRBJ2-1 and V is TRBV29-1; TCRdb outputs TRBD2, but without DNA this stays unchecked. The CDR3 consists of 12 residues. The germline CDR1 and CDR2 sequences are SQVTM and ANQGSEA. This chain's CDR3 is CSVVARWNEQFF.

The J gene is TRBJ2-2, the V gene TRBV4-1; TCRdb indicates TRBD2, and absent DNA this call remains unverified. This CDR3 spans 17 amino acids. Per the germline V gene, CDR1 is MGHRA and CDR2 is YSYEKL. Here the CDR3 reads CASSQDVPGLRTGELFF.

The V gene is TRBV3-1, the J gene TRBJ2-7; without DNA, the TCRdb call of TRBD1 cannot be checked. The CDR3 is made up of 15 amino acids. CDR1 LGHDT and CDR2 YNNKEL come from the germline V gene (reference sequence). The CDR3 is CASSPPGRVAYEQYF.

The CDR3 is CATSPGGLAYNEQFF. The chain employs TRBV15 and TRBJ2-1; the D call of TRBD2 rests on TCRdb alone, since no DNA is present to check it. Germline V lookup: CDR1 LNHNV, CDR2 YYDKDF (reference sequence). The CDR3 has 15 residues. Together with reference TRBV15 and TRBJ2-1, the CDR3 gives the full variable domain: DAMVIQNPRYQVTQFGKPVTLSCSQTLNHNVMYWYQQKSSQAPKLLFHYYDKDFNNEADTPDNFQSRRPNTSFCFLDIRSPGLGDTAMYLCATSPGGLAYNEQFFGPGTRLTVL.

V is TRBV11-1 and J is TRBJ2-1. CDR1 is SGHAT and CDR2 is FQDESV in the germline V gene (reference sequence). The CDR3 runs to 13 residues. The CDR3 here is CASSYDHYNEQFF.

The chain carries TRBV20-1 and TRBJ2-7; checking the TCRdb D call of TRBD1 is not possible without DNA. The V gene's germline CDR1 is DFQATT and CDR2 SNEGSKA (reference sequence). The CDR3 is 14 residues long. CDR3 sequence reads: CSARDGAGINEQYF.

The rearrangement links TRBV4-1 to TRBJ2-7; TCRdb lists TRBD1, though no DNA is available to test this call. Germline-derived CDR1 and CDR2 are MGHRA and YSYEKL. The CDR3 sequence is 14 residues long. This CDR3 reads CASIWDRERLEQYF.

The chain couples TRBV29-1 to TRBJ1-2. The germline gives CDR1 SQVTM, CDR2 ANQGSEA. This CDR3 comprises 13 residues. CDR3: CSVAIDKLYGYTF.

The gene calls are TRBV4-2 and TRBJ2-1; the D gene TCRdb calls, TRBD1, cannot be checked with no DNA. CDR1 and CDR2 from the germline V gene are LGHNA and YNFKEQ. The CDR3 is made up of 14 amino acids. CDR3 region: CASSQGQAPNEQFF.

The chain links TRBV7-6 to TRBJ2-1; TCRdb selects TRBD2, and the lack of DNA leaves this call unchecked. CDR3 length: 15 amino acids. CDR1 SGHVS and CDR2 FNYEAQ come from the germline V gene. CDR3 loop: CASSFTTGVFFEQFF.

CDR3 sequence reads: CASSELGLTDTQYF. The genes are TRBV25-1 and TRBJ2-3. Germline CDR1 is MGHDK and CDR2 is SYGVNS. The CDR3 is 14 amino acids.